These 8 T cell receptor beta chains came from one sample sequenced in a study of blood T cell repertoires in COVID-19. Clones were sequenced by immunoSEQ multiplex PCR, and TCRdb holds only the in-frame ones, with some missing. Of some 300,000 clones detected, 86% appear once; the ten largest clones hold about 4.6%. Sequencing was carried out using PBMCs or T cells enriched from blood (not recorded which). These receptors came from a man aged 25 to 45 who had recovered from COVID-19.

This chain uses TRBV10-1 with TRBJ1-4, with TRBD1 as a possible D gene (6 bases). The CDR3 is 12 residues long. V lost 7 bases and J lost 11, with 14 bases in between. The V gene's germline CDR1 is WNHNN and CDR2 SYGVQD (reference sequence). CDR3 region: CASMREGEKLFF. CDR3 in DNA: TGCGCCAGCATGAGGGAGGGGGAGAAACTGTTTTTT.

This sequence joins TRBV11-3 and TRBJ2-7, with TRBD1 matching over 8 bases. The CDR3 spans 14 residues. The junction had 6 bases not matched to a gene; V was cut back by 6 bases and J by 2 bases. CDR1 and CDR2 from the germline V gene are SGHNT and YENEEA. The CDR3 loop is CASRSDRGPYEQYF. Written as DNA, the CDR3 is TGTGCCAGCAGGTCAGACAGGGGACCCTACGAGCAGTACTTC.

There are a few counts of this clone. The chain uses TRBV19 and TRBJ1-2; D is ambiguous. The V end was cut by 7 bases, the J end by 3 bases, with 12 bases between. The germline V gene has CDR1 LNHDA and CDR2 SQIVND (reference sequence). The CDR3 sequence is 13 residues long. The CDR3 DNA sequence: TGTGCCAGTACCCTAAGCGGGGACTATGGCTACACCTTC. It translates to CASTLSGDYGYTF.

CDR3 DNA: TGTGCCAGCAGTTCCCAGGGCAGGGTCAATCAGCCCCAGCATTTT. Its protein product is CASSSQGRVNQPQHF. This chain joins TRBV27 and TRBJ1-5; D might be TRBD1 (5 bases). V was pared by 4 bases and J by 3 bases, with 13 bases between. The CDR3 is made up of 15 amino acids. CDR1 and CDR2 from the germline V gene are MNHEY and SMNVEV (reference sequence).

The chain employs TRBV3-1 (or the pseudogene TRBV3-2) and TRBJ2-7; 10 bases match TRBD1. The V segment lost 4 bases and the J segment 5 bases; nucleotides outside the gene matches: 8. Germline CDR1 LGHDT, CDR2 YNNKEL (reference sequence). CDR3 length: 15 amino acids. CDR3 DNA: TGTGCCAGCAGCCTTTTCTGGACAGGGGGACACGAGCAGTACTTC. This sequence encodes CASSLFWTGGHEQYF.

The chain recombines TRBV11-2 with TRBJ2-5, with 9 bases matching TRBD2. There are 16 residues in the CDR3. Looked up from germline, CDR1 is SGHAT and CDR2 is FQNNGV. After removal of 3 bases from V and 2 bases from J, the junction contained 7 bases not matched to a gene. This CDR3 reads CASSLVLAGQQETQYF. CDR3 in DNA: TGTGCCAGCAGCTTGGTACTAGCGGGTCAACAAGAGACCCAGTACTTC.

The CDR3 coding sequence is TGCGCCAGCAGCGGGACAGGGGAGACTGAAGCTTTCTTT. Translating gives CASSGTGETEAFF. The V call is TRBV5-1, the J call TRBJ1-1, with 10 nucleotides matching TRBD1. The CDR3 length is 13 residues. The V gene's germline CDR1 is SGHRS and CDR2 YFSETQ. V gave up 4 bases and J gave up 5 bases; unmatched junction bases: 2.

V gene TRBV24-1 combines with J gene TRBJ1-4; D gene unclear. Germline V CDR1 and CDR2: KGHDR, SFDVKD. The CDR3 runs to 14 residues. V dropped 3 bases and J dropped 4 bases, with 8 bases sitting between them. The CDR3 nucleotides read TGTGCCACCAGTGATCACGGGGTTAATGAAAAACTGTTTTTT. Amino acid sequence: CATSDHGVNEKLFF.